The present entry profiles one TCR beta chain with its context. Study processing details: Estimates of nucleated cell counts were drawn from the amplification of reference gene primers. Data came from immunoSEQ multiplex PCR; TCRdb stores just in-frame clones and leaves some out. The DNA gave D and trimming, while V, J and clone size come from that table. The sample holds about 170,000 clones, about 89% seen once. This specimen belongs to a study of blood T cell repertoires in COVID-19. Germline V CDR1 and CDR2: SGHRS, YFSETQ. The CDR3 length is 17 residues. Trimming took 0 bases from V and 3 from J; bases not matched to a gene: 9. Recruitment covered over 20 US areas and drew participants whose ages spanned about 18 to 100 years. The study assigned cohorts using participant-reported clinical history. Cohort 3 donors counted as recovered after two negative PCRs, clearance, or resolved symptoms.

The rearrangement joins TRBV5-1 to TRBJ2-3; 8 bases align to TRBD2. This clonotype was obtained from a woman under 30 who had recovered from COVID-19. Source material: PBMCs or T cells enriched from blood (not recorded which). In DNA form, the CDR3 reads TGCGCCAGCAGCTTGGCCGGACGAACTAGCGGAACAGATACGCAGTATTTT. It yields the protein CASSLAGRTSGTDTQYF.